The 32 T cell receptor beta chains below all came from one sample that was sequenced in a study of T cell changes during pregnancy in multiple sclerosis. Repertoires were generated with immunoSEQ multiplex PCR, while TCRdb's copy carries only in-frame clones and drops some. The sample comprises approximately 34,000 clones, 92% of which are singletons, and roughly 0.44% rests with the top ten. The starting material was CD4+ T cells from peripheral blood mononuclear cells, obtained after pregnancy. The receptor source for this set is a female donor with multiple sclerosis, enrolled in a pregnancy study.

Only one count was recorded for this clone. The chain recombines TRBV18 with TRBJ1-1, with 9 bases lining up with TRBD1. The CDR3 has 15 amino acids. V shed 4 bases and J 5 bases; nucleotides not matched to a gene: 8. Germline CDR1 reads KGHSH; CDR2 reads LQKENI. In DNA, the CDR3 is TGTGCCAGCTCACTTAAGGGACAGGGTGAGACTGAAGCTTTCTTT. It translates to CASSLKGQGETEAFF.

The chain recombines TRBV4-3 with TRBJ2-7; 7 bases fit TRBD1. J gave up 2 bases and V 0 bases, and 4 bases lay outside the gene matches. This CDR3 has 15 amino acids. The germline CDR1 and CDR2 sequences are LGHNA and YSLEER. The CDR3 DNA follows: TGCGCCAGCAGCCAAGAATGGGGACAGACCTACGAGCAGTACTTC. Its translation: CASSQEWGQTYEQYF.

The rearrangement joins TRBV28 to TRBJ1-2; D possibly corresponds to TRBD1 (5 bases). The ends were cut back, 5 bases at V and 0 bases at J, with 10 bases in the middle. CDR3 size: 14 residues. Germline V gives CDR1 MDHEN, CDR2 SYDVKM. The CDR3 loop is CASSHRSSNYGYTF. The CDR3 DNA reads TGTGCCAGCAGTCACAGGAGTTCTAACTATGGCTACACCTTC.

The chain couples TRBV7-8 to TRBJ2-5, with 10 bases lining up with TRBD2. Germline V gene sequence: CDR1 SGHVS, CDR2 FQNEAQ. CDR3 size: 16 residues. The junction had 4 bases not matched to a gene; V was cut back by 0 bases and J by 3 bases. In nucleotides, the CDR3 is TGTGCCAGCAGCTTAGCGGGGCTAGCGGGAGAAGAGACCCAGTACTTC. Translation: CASSLAGLAGEETQYF.

V gene TRBV5-5 combines with J gene TRBJ1-4; TRBD1 might be the D (6 bases). The CDR3 length is 16 residues. V was trimmed by 5 bases and J by 0 bases, leaving 14 bases between them. Germline loops: CDR1 SGHKS, CDR2 YYEKEE (reference sequence). The CDR3 loop reads CASSLRGGATNEKLFF. CDR3 bases: TGTGCCAGCAGTTTGAGGGGGGGTGCAACTAATGAAAAACTGTTTTTT.

The rearrangement joins TRBV6-6 to TRBJ1-5; D is ambiguous. CDR3 length: 12 residues. V was cut by 2 bases and J by 6 bases, with 5 bases left in between. The germline gives CDR1 MNHNY, CDR2 SVGAGI (reference sequence). The CDR3 reads CASSYPGQPQHF. CDR3 nucleotide sequence: TGTGCCAGCAGTTACCCCGGTCAGCCCCAGCATTTT.

CDR3 coding DNA: TGTGCCTGGTCTAACCAGGGGGGTCAAAATCAGCCCCAGCATTTT. Residues: CAWSNQGGQNQPQHF. The chain carries TRBV30 and TRBJ1-5; TRBD1 matches at 7 bases. Per the germline V gene, CDR1 is GTSNPN and CDR2 is SVGIG (reference sequence). This CDR3 has 15 amino acids. V was pared by 5 bases and J by 4 bases, with 11 bases of the junction left unmatched.

The V and J genes are TRBV6-6 and TRBJ1-1; TRBD1 might be the D (6 bases). Trimming removed 7 bases from V and 1 base from J, with 10 bases in between. The germline V gene has CDR1 MNHNY and CDR2 SVGAGI (reference sequence). The CDR3 is 13 residues long. The CDR3 sequence: CASTGTQNTEAFF. The CDR3 DNA is TGTGCCAGCACCGGGACACAGAACACTGAAGCTTTCTTT.

V is TRBV4-1 and J is TRBJ2-3; TRBD1 is a possible D gene (6 bases). V was trimmed by 5 bases and J by 2 bases, leaving 17 bases between them. This CDR3 contains 16 residues. Germline lookup yields CDR1 MGHRA and CDR2 YSYEKL. CDR3 residues: CASSLRDTRNTDTQYF. The CDR3 region has the DNA TGCGCCAGCAGCTTACGGGACACACGTAACACAGATACGCAGTATTTT.

V gene TRBV6-4 combines with J gene TRBJ2-3; 8 positions match TRBD1. With 8 bases clipped from V and 4 bases from J, the junction kept 8 bases outside the gene matches. The CDR3 is made up of 14 amino acids. Germline-derived CDR1 and CDR2 are MRHNA and SNTAGT. CDR3 DNA: TGTGCCAGCCCGTACAGGGGGACCCCAGATACGCAGTATTTT. Its translation: CASPYRGTPDTQYF.

The rearrangement uses TRBV5-4 and TRBJ2-7; TRBD1 agrees at 9 bases. Germline assignment: CDR1 SGHNT and CDR2 YYREEE (reference sequence). J lost 0 bases, V lost 4 bases, and 5 bases had no gene match. The CDR3 sequence is 15 residues long. CDR3 region: CASSPGTGNSYEQYF. The CDR3 DNA reads as TGTGCCAGCAGCCCCGGGACAGGGAACTCCTACGAGCAGTACTTC.

The chain links TRBV5-1 to TRBJ1-6; D call uncertain. Per germline, CDR1 SGHRS and CDR2 YFSETQ. The CDR3 contains 15 residues. Trimming left V 0 bases short and J 4 bases short, with 8 bases between. The DNA for the CDR3 is TGCGCCAGCAGCTTGGACGGCGGGTATAATTCACCCCTCCACTTT. This sequence encodes CASSLDGGYNSPLHF.

V and J are TRBV6-6 and TRBJ2-2, with TRBD1 matching 9 bases. CDR3 length: 14 amino acids. Losses at the gene ends were 3 bases for V and 11 bases for J; bases not matched to a gene: 7. The germline V gene has CDR1 MNHNY and CDR2 SVGAGI (reference sequence). CDR3 sequence (DNA): TGTGCCAGCAGTTATGGGACAGGGTTAGGCGAGCTGTTTTTT. This translates into CASSYGTGLGELFF.

J is TRBJ2-1 and V is TRBV19; tentative D call: TRBD2 (6 bases). This CDR3 has 15 residues. V lost 5 bases to trimming and J lost 6 bases, with 17 bases between them. Germline CDR1 LNHDA, CDR2 SQIVND (reference sequence). The CDR3: CASSSPSRGVNEQFF. CDR3 DNA: TGTGCCAGTAGTTCCCCCTCGCGGGGCGTCAATGAGCAGTTCTTC.

V and J are TRBV30 and TRBJ1-5; 7 bases align to TRBD1. Trimming at V came to 2 bases and at J to 4 bases, leaving 2 bases not matched to a gene. Germline values: CDR1 GTSNPN, CDR2 SVGIG (reference sequence). This CDR3 spans 13 amino acids. The CDR3 DNA sequence: TGTGCCTGGAGTCAGGGGGTAAATCAGCCCCAGCATTTT. It translates to CAWSQGVNQPQHF.

This chain links TRBV27 with TRBJ2-7, with D uncertain. This CDR3 region has 17 residues. Germline V lookup: CDR1 MNHEY, CDR2 SMNVEV (reference sequence). V was pared by 1 base and J by 1 base, with 17 bases between. This CDR3 is CASSLFPFGHGSYEQYF. The CDR3 DNA sequence: TGTGCCAGCAGTTTATTCCCGTTCGGTCATGGTTCCTACGAGCAGTACTTC.

This clone was seen only a few times. The chain joins TRBV18 to TRBJ2-2; D unclear. Trimming left V 2 bases short and J 2 bases short, with 6 bases between. This CDR3 is 14 amino acids long. In germline, CDR1 is KGHSH, CDR2 LQKENI. The CDR3 DNA follows: TGTGCCAGCTCACCATATCTTAACACCGGGGAGCTGTTTTTT. Its protein is CASSPYLNTGELFF.

The chain combines TRBV7-2 with TRBJ1-2, with D possibly being TRBD1 (6 bases). The V gene's germline CDR1 is SGHTA and CDR2 FQGNSA. V was pared by 5 bases and J by 0 bases, with 13 bases between. The CDR3 runs to 15 residues. The DNA for the CDR3 is TGTGCCAGCAGCCCGGGACAAAACCCTAACTATGGCTACACCTTC. Translating it yields CASSPGQNPNYGYTF.

V and J are TRBV5-1 and TRBJ2-3, with D perhaps TRBD2 (6 bases). CDR1 and CDR2 from the germline V gene are SGHRS and YFSETQ. This CDR3 comprises 14 residues. With 6 bases removed from V and 2 bases from J, the gap between germline ends came to 13 bases. CDR3 loop: CASTHGGVTDTQYF. The CDR3 region has the DNA TGCGCCAGCACCCACGGGGGAGTCACAGATACGCAGTATTTT.

The gene calls are TRBV9 and TRBJ2-1; D possibly corresponds to TRBD2 (6 bases). The CDR3 length is 15 residues. Germline loops: CDR1 SGDLS, CDR2 YYNGEE. Trimming removed 3 bases at V and 7 bases at J, with 17 bases between. The CDR3 region has the DNA TGTGCCAGCAGCGAGGGGTCGTTGGGGAGGAATGAGCAGTTCTTC. Translated, it gives CASSEGSLGRNEQFF.

The V call is TRBV7-3, the J call TRBJ2-3; a weak D match, TRBD2 (5 bases). CDR1 is SGHTA, CDR2 FQGTGA, per germline. This CDR3 has 15 residues. V gave up 2 bases and J gave up 0 bases, with 9 bases separating them. The CDR3 DNA sequence: TGTGCCAGCAGCTTAGAAGGGAGCAGCACAGATACGCAGTATTTT. It encodes CASSLEGSSTDTQYF.

This clone has a single count. J is TRBJ2-1 and V is TRBV7-3, with 16 positions matching TRBD2. The V gene end was trimmed by 2 bases and the J gene end by 7 bases; junction bases not matched to a gene: 5. The CDR3 length is 17 residues. The germline CDR1 and CDR2 sequences are SGHTA and FQGTGA. Here the CDR3 reads CASSLPGLAGGPNEQFF. CDR3 DNA sequence: TGTGCCAGCAGCTTACCGGGACTAGCGGGAGGGCCTAATGAGCAGTTCTTC.

The rearrangement uses TRBV15 and TRBJ2-7; the D gene is possibly TRBD2 (5 bases). V lost 1 base to trimming and J lost 1 base, with 17 bases between them. The germline gives CDR1 LNHNV, CDR2 YYDKDF (reference sequence). The CDR3 extends over 17 amino acids. CDR3 amino acids: CATSRGPRGPESYEQYF. The CDR3 nucleotides read TGTGCCACCAGCAGAGGTCCCCGGGGTCCCGAATCCTACGAGCAGTACTTC.

This chain uses TRBV4-1 with TRBJ2-4, with 7 bases that match TRBD1. The CDR3 is 16 residues long. Germline CDR1 and CDR2: MGHRA and YSYEKL. Trimming removed 0 bases from V and 4 bases from J; junction bases left unmatched: 6. The CDR3 DNA reads TGCGCCAGCAGCCAAGAGGGATGGGACAGAAAAAACATTCAGTACTTC. Residues: CASSQEGWDRKNIQYF.

There are a few counts of this clone. The V and J genes are TRBV7-3 and TRBJ1-2; 8 bases align to TRBD1. Trimming at V came to 4 bases and at J to 7 bases, leaving 5 bases not matched to a gene. The germline V gene encodes CDR1 SGHTA and CDR2 FQGTGA. CDR3 length: 13 amino acids. This CDR3 is CASSSGQAIGYTF. In DNA form, the CDR3 reads TGTGCCAGCAGCTCGGGACAGGCAATTGGCTACACCTTC. The full variable domain, in which reference TRBV7-3 and TRBJ1-2 provide the parts outside the CDR3, is GAGVSQTPSNKVTEKGKYVELRCDPISGHTALYWYRQSLGQGPEFLIYFQGTGAADDSGLPNDRFFAVRPEGSVSTLKIQRTERGDSAVYLCASSSGQAIGYTFGSGTRLTVV.

This sequence joins TRBV6-1 and TRBJ1-1; unclear D gene. The CDR3 extends over 14 amino acids. Germline loops: CDR1 MNHNS, CDR2 SASEGT. V was cut by 2 bases and J by 3 bases, with 10 bases left in between. The DNA for the CDR3 is TGTGCCAGCAGTGAAAGGTGGGAGCACACTGAAGCTTTCTTT. Residues: CASSERWEHTEAFF.

J is TRBJ1-1 and V is TRBV9; D is unresolved. Trimming cost V 4 bases and J 7 bases, with 14 bases left between them. The CDR3 extends over 13 amino acids. Germline V lookup: CDR1 SGDLS, CDR2 YYNGEE. In nucleotides, the CDR3 is TGTGCCAGCAGCCCTGGAGAGTACGGTGAAGCTTTCTTT. It specifies CASSPGEYGEAFF.

The V call is TRBV7-3, the J call TRBJ2-7; tentatively, D is TRBD2 (6 bases). This CDR3 is 15 amino acids long. Per germline, CDR1 SGHTA and CDR2 FQGTGA. V lost 2 bases and J 1 base, leaving 12 bases between the germline ends. In nucleotides, the CDR3 is TGTGCCAGCAGCTTAGTCATGGCGGGGTCCTACGAGCAGTACTTC. It encodes CASSLVMAGSYEQYF.

The genes are TRBV5-4 and TRBJ2-7; a weak D match, TRBD1 (6 bases). The V gene lost 0 bases and the J gene lost 1 base, with 11 bases spanning the gap. CDR3 size: 15 residues. Germline V gene sequence: CDR1 SGHNT, CDR2 YYREEE (reference sequence). Here the CDR3 reads CASSLAGQGSYEQYF. The DNA for the CDR3 is TGTGCCAGCAGCTTGGCGGGACAAGGATCCTACGAGCAGTACTTC.

The V call is TRBV29-1, the J call TRBJ2-1; no reliable D call. The CDR3 is made up of 13 amino acids. Germline loops: CDR1 SQVTM, CDR2 ANQGSEA. With 8 bases removed from V and 4 bases from J, the gap between germline ends came to 15 bases. The DNA for the CDR3 is TGCAGCTTCGGGTTTTCGGTTTACAATGAGCAGTTCTTC. This encodes CSFGFSVYNEQFF.

The rearrangement uses TRBV9 and TRBJ2-2; possibly TRBD2 for D (6 bases). Germline CDR1 SGDLS, CDR2 YYNGEE. The CDR3 covers 12 residues. V lost 4 bases and J 6 bases, leaving 7 bases between the germline ends. For the CDR3, the DNA is TGTGCCAGCAGCAGGGAGGCCGGGGAGCTGTTTTTT. It yields the protein CASSREAGELFF.

The chain combines TRBV30 with TRBJ1-5; 9 nucleotides align to TRBD1. V lost 2 bases to trimming and J lost 6 bases; unmatched junction nucleotides: 5. Germline V gene sequence: CDR1 GTSNPN, CDR2 SVGIG (reference sequence). The CDR3 loop spans 14 amino acids. The CDR3 here is CAWSTQGAGQPQHF. CDR3 sequence (DNA): TGTGCCTGGAGTACACAGGGGGCAGGTCAGCCCCAGCATTTT.